This TCR beta chain was retrieved from a study of T cell repertoires in aging, cancer and after chemotherapy. The wider study: Over several months to years, re-sampled healthy donor repertoires clearly shared clones. The full dataset contained several million TCR reads. General study findings and limits: Loss of evenness, beyond lost richness, contributed to age-related TCR diversity decline in cancer patients. Rebound thymic output was suggested by rising median generation probability during chemotherapy in each cancer cohort.

Regarding this clonotype: What it binds is unknown.

The CDR3 covers 14 residues. The germline V gene has CDR1 MDHEN and CDR2 SYDVKM. Between the trimmed V and J ends, which lost 4 bases and 6 bases, there was a span of 13 bases. TRB rearrangements spanning V, D and J were amplified using mixed TRB-A/B primers. TCRdb reprocessed the multiplex PCR reads via MiXCR and lists one record per CDR3 protein. The sample lists 10,000 to 13,000 distinct CDR3 sequences, around 25% occurring once. TCR beta rearrangements were amplified from peripheral blood genomic DNA. The V call is TRBV28, the J call TRBJ2-4; D may be TRBD1 (6 bases). The sequencing input was blood. The TCR originated in a human donor in good health. The CDR3 is CASSSQGPPNIQYF. The CDR3 coding sequence is TGTGCCAGCAGTTCACAGGGACCACCAAACATTCAGTACTTC.